This TCR beta chain was captured by sequencing in a study of CD8+ T cells in alopecia areata. Study information: Treated individuals took tofacitinib by mouth, 5 to 10 mg twice daily. Tofacitinib therapy lasting 6 to 18 months was followed by 6 months off drug.

The sequencing template was cDNA reverse transcribed from extracted RNA. Assay: immunoSEQ multiplex PCR; the TCRdb copy retains only in-frame clones and omits some. Of some 130,000 clones in the sample, around 50% were seen once. Alopecia areata patients provided lesional scalp punch biopsies and peripheral blood. Trimming took 1 base from V and 10 from J, leaving 7 bases between them. CDR1 SQVTM and CDR2 ANQGSEA come from the germline V gene. The CDR3 is made up of 10 amino acids. This chain uses TRBV29-1 with TRBJ1-2; D uncertain. Sequencing was performed on CD4+ T cells sorted from blood, taken at week 0. The sequence was obtained from a human donor with alopecia areata. CDR3 nucleotides: TGCAGCGTTGAAGCGACCTCCTACACCTTC. As protein: CSVEATSYTF.